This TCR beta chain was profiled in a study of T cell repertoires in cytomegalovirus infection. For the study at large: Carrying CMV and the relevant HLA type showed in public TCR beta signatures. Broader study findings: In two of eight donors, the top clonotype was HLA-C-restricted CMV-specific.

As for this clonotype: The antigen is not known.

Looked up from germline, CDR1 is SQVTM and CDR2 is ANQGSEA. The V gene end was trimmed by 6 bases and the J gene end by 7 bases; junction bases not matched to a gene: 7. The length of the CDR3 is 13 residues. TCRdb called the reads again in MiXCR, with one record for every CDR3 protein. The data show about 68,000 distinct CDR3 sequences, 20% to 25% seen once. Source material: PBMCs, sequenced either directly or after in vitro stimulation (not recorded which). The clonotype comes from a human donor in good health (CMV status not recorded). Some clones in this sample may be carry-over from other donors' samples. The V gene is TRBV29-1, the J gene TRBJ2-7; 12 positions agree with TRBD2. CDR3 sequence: CSVQTSGRREQYF. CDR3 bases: TGCAGCGTGCAGACTAGCGGGAGACGTGAGCAGTACTTC.